The 23 T cell receptor beta chains given below trace back to one sample, sequenced in a study of blood T cells in healthy people across ages. Together with a sample-barcoded 5' primer, a J-beta primer mix was included in a second PCR lasting about 6 to 11 cycles. TCRdb recomputed calls from the 5' RACE reads with MiXCR, one row per CDR3 protein. The table lists more than 650,000 distinct CDR3 sequences, 22% of them singletons. Sequencing was done on a sample of blood. The receptors shown here come from a man between 65 and 85 years old in good health.

The V call is TRBV4-1, the J call TRBJ2-5, with D tentatively TRBD1 (5 bases). Germline values: CDR1 MGHRA, CDR2 YSYEKL. The CDR3 totals 15 residues. V shed 0 bases and J shed 0 bases, with 8 bases lying between them. The CDR3 here is CASSQDGANQETQYF. CDR3 nucleotides: TGCGCCAGCAGCCAAGATGGGGCAAACCAAGAGACCCAGTACTTC.

There are a few counts of this clonotype. The chain uses TRBV5-1 and TRBJ1-1; D gene uncertain. Germline loops: CDR1 SGHRS, CDR2 YFSETQ. V was trimmed by 0 bases and J by 5 bases, leaving 11 bases between them. The CDR3 is made up of 14 amino acids. CDR3 loop: CASSLEVPGTEAFF. For the CDR3, the DNA is TGCGCCAGCAGCTTGGAAGTTCCCGGGACTGAAGCTTTCTTT. Using reference TRBV5-1 and TRBJ1-1 for the parts outside the CDR3, the full variable domain is KAGVTQTPRYLIKTRGQQVTLSCSPISGHRSVSWYQQTPGQGLQFLFEYFSETQRNKGNFPGRFSGRQFSNSRSEMNVSTLELGDSALYLCASSLEVPGTEAFFGQGTRLTVV.

This clonotype was detected only a few times. V is TRBV7-2 and J is TRBJ2-4; D assignment may be TRBD1 or TRBD2 (6 bases each). Trimming left V 6 bases short and J 3 bases short, with 15 bases between. The CDR3 contains 15 residues. CDR1 and CDR2 (germline): SGHTA, FQGNSA. CDR3 in DNA: TGTGCCAGCAGACCCGGCGGGACAAACAAAAACATTCAGTACTTC. Its protein is CASRPGGTNKNIQYF.

This chain connects TRBV7-2 to TRBJ1-4; 7 bases line up with TRBD1. The trim removed 7 bases at V and 3 bases at J, leaving 8 bases unmatched. Germline V gene data show CDR1 as SGHTA and CDR2 as FQGNSA. The CDR3 loop spans 15 amino acids. In nucleotides, the CDR3 is TGTGCCAGCATCCTAACAGGGGCGCCTAATGAAAAACTGTTTTTT. Its translation: CASILTGAPNEKLFF.

With regard to this clonotype: At one end, the junction sequence differs from germline, possibly due to a read error. CDR3 in amino acids: CASSPAGVGTDRQYF. The CDR3 nucleotides read TGCGCCAGCAGCCCGGCGGGTGTTGGCACAGATAGGCAGTATTTT. The chain recombines TRBV5-1 with TRBJ2-3, with D possibly being TRBD2 (5 bases). The V gene's germline CDR1 is SGHRS and CDR2 YFSETQ. The CDR3 consists of 15 residues.

The chain combines TRBV12-3 or TRBV12-4 with TRBJ2-5, with 10 bases fitting TRBD2. The CDR3 is 17 amino acids. After removal of 1 base from V and 2 bases from J, the junction contained 7 bases not matched to a gene. CDR3 DNA: TGTGCCAGCAGTTTAGGTCTAGCGGGGGTGGGTCAAGAGACCCAGTACTTC. Residues: CASSLGLAGVGQETQYF.

This clonotype was seen a handful of times. The chain has TRBV7-3 and TRBJ1-4; D remains ambiguous. Germline loops: CDR1 SGHTA, CDR2 FQGTGA. This CDR3 has 13 amino acids. V was trimmed by 5 bases and J by 7 bases, leaving 11 bases between them. The CDR3, as DNA: TGTGCCAGCAGCGGAGGGCCTGGTGAAAAACTGTTTTTT. Translated, it gives CASSGGPGEKLFF.

This clonotype was counted a few times. The chain employs TRBV7-8 and TRBJ1-4; TRBD1 matches 7 bases. The ends lost 11 bases at V and 8 bases at J; junction bases unmatched: 8. Germline V gene data show CDR1 as SGHVS and CDR2 as FQNEAQ. The CDR3 contains 12 residues. This chain's CDR3 is CAGGQAGEKLFF. CDR3 DNA sequence: TGTGCCGGAGGACAGGCGGGGGAAAAACTGTTTTTT. The complete variable domain, with remaining parts taken from reference TRBV7-8 and TRBJ1-4, reads GAGVSQSPRYKVAKRGQDVALRCDPISGHVSLFWYQQALGQGPEFLTYFQNEAQLDKSGLPSDRFFAERPEGSVSTLKIQRTQQEDSAVYLCAGGQAGEKLFFGSGTQLSVL.

The chain combines TRBV6-6 with TRBJ1-6; no clear D gene. The CDR3 length is 19 residues. With 2 bases removed from V and 0 bases from J, the gap between germline ends came to 17 bases. Germline V gene lookup returns CDR1 MNHNY and CDR2 SVGAGI (reference sequence). The CDR3 DNA reads as TGTGCCAGCAGTTACGGAATCGGTAGGCAGAGCTCCTATAATTCACCCCTCCACTTT. Protein sequence: CASSYGIGRQSSYNSPLHF.

This clonotype turned up a few times. This chain connects TRBV6-5 to TRBJ1-4; no clear D. The CDR3 is made up of 15 amino acids. Deletions cut 6 bases from V and 7 bases from J, with 18 bases between. The germline CDR1 and CDR2 sequences are MNHEY and SVGAGI. The CDR3 DNA reads TGTGCCAGCAGAAAACAACAGTATTTCAGTGAAAAACTGTTTTTT. Its translation is CASRKQQYFSEKLFF.

This clonotype was found a few times. The chain is built from TRBV30 and TRBJ2-1; 8 bases map to TRBD2. The CDR3 has 15 residues. CDR1 GTSNPN and CDR2 SVGIG come from the germline V gene (reference sequence). The trim removed 3 bases at V and 4 bases at J, leaving 8 bases unmatched. Here the CDR3 reads CAWSSGGAGYNEQFF. The CDR3 DNA sequence: TGTGCCTGGAGCTCGGGGGGGGCAGGTTACAATGAGCAGTTCTTC.

This clonotype was detected many times. The chain links TRBV5-1 to TRBJ1-4, with 7 bases aligning to TRBD1. J was trimmed by 8 bases and V by 0 bases; bases with no gene match: 4. CDR3 length: 14 residues. Germline lookup yields CDR1 SGHRS and CDR2 YFSETQ. The CDR3 DNA reads as TGCGCCAGCAGCTTGGAGGGGGCGGGAGAAAAACTGTTTTTT. It codes for CASSLEGAGEKLFF.

V and J are TRBV5-1 and TRBJ2-2; the D gene is possibly TRBD2 (5 bases). Germline values: CDR1 SGHRS, CDR2 YFSETQ. CDR3 size: 13 residues. V lost 0 bases, J lost 7 bases, and 7 bases lay in between. CDR3 nucleotide sequence: TGCGCCAGCAGCTTGGACGGGAACGGGGAGCTGTTTTTT. It encodes CASSLDGNGELFF.

V gene TRBV24-1 combines with J gene TRBJ1-2; the D is unclear. With 4 bases removed from V and 0 bases from J, the gap between germline ends came to 8 bases. Germline loops: CDR1 KGHDR, CDR2 SFDVKD. This CDR3 spans 14 amino acids. The CDR3 spells CATSERESNYGYTF. The CDR3 DNA is TGTGCCACCAGTGAACGGGAATCTAACTATGGCTACACCTTC.

The chain carries TRBV20-1 and TRBJ2-3; no definite D call. This CDR3 is 11 amino acids long. CDR1 and CDR2 (germline): DFQATT, SNEGSKA (reference sequence). V shed 1 base and J shed 4 bases, with 3 bases lying between them. The CDR3 protein is CSARVADTQYF. In nucleotides, the CDR3 is TGCAGTGCTAGAGTAGCAGATACGCAGTATTTT.

The rearrangement uses TRBV7-2 and TRBJ2-5, with D perhaps matching TRBD1 or TRBD2 (5 bases each). This CDR3 is built from 12 residues. The germline V and J ends were trimmed by 5 bases and 9 bases, with 13 bases remaining between them. Germline CDR1 and CDR2: SGHTA and FQGNSA. The DNA for the CDR3 is TGTGCCAGCAGCCCGCTCGTGGGGGCCCAGTACTTC. Residues: CASSPLVGAQYF.

This clonotype was picked up a small number of times. The chain recombines TRBV12-3 or TRBV12-4 with TRBJ2-1, with TRBD2 matching over 11 bases. V was pared by 6 bases and J by 6 bases, with 7 bases of the junction left unmatched. This CDR3 has 15 residues. CDR3 residues: CASRGLAVSPNEQFF. In DNA form, the CDR3 reads TGTGCCAGCAGGGGACTAGCGGTTTCACCCAATGAGCAGTTCTTC.

V usage is TRBV7-2 and J usage is TRBJ2-1; D gene unclear. Germline V gene lookup returns CDR1 SGHTA and CDR2 FQGNSA. This CDR3 has 16 amino acids. Trimming removed 4 bases at V and 0 bases at J, with 13 bases between. For the CDR3, the DNA is TGTGCCAGCAGCTCCCAGGTAGCCAGCTCCTACAATGAGCAGTTCTTC. This gives the protein CASSSQVASSYNEQFF.

This clonotype was recorded a few times. The V call is TRBV6-2 or TRBV6-3, the J call TRBJ2-7; 11 bases map to TRBD1. Looked up from germline, CDR1 is MNHEY and CDR2 is SVGEGT. The CDR3 consists of 14 residues. With V trimmed by 5 bases and J by 6 bases, 6 bases remained unmatched. In nucleotides, the CDR3 is TGTGCCAGCAGTACTCGGACAGGGGGCTTCGAGCAGTACGTC. The encoded protein is CASSTRTGGFEQYV.

The chain recombines TRBV18 with TRBJ2-7; tentative D call: TRBD2 (6 bases). The DNA end is more similar to TRBJ2-5, so the J call may be wrong. From germline, CDR1 is KGHSH and CDR2 LQKENI. The CDR3 consists of 13 residues. CDR3 bases: TGTGCCAGCTCAACGGGAGCTATGGAGACCCAGTACTTC. It specifies CASSTGAMETQYF.

The CDR3 nucleotides read TGCAGCGTATGCCAGGGGGTTTTCACAGATACGCAGTATTTT. Translated, it gives CSVCQGVFTDTQYF. The V and J genes are TRBV29-1 and TRBJ2-3; the match to TRBD1 covers 7 bases. Losses at the gene ends were 6 bases for V and 2 bases for J; bases not matched to a gene: 8. The CDR3 consists of 14 residues. From germline, CDR1 is SQVTM and CDR2 ANQGSEA.

This clonotype was counted many times. The chain uses TRBV7-6 and TRBJ2-5; TRBD2 matches at 8 bases. Germline V CDR1 and CDR2: SGHVS, FNYEAQ. V was pared by 5 bases and J by 2 bases, with 4 bases of the junction left unmatched. CDR3 size: 14 residues. The DNA for the CDR3 is TGTGCCAGCAGCCCCGGGACTAGTCAAGAGACCCAGTACTTC. It is translated as CASSPGTSQETQYF.

This clonotype was recorded many times. The V call is TRBV29-1, the J call TRBJ1-1; TRBD1 is a possible D gene (6 bases). V lost 7 bases to trimming and J lost 1 base, with 13 bases between them. The CDR3 sequence is 13 residues long. Germline lookup yields CDR1 SQVTM and CDR2 ANQGSEA. CDR3 in DNA: TGCAGCGCCCCGTTGGGGGCGAACACTGAAGCTTTCTTT. Protein: CSAPLGANTEAFF. Based on the CDR3 plus reference TRBV29-1 and TRBJ1-1, the full variable domain is SAVISQKPSRDICQRGTSLTIQCQVDSQVTMMFWYRQQPGQSLTLIATANQGSEATYESGFVIDKFPISRPNLTFSTLTVSNMSPEDSSIYLCSAPLGANTEAFFGQGTRLTVV.